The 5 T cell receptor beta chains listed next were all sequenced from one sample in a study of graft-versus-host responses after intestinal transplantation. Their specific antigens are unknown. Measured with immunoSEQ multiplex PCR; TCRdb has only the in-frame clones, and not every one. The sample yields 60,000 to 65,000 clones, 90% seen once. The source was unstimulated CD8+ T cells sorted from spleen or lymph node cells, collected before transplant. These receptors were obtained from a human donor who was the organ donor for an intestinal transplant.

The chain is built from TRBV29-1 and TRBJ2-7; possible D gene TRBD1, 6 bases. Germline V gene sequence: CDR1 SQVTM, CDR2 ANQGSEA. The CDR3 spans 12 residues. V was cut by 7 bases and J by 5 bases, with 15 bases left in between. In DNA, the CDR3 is TGCAGCGCTCTCTTACAGGGAAACGAGCAGTACTTC. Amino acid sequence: CSALLQGNEQYF.

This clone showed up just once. Here the CDR3 DNA reads TGCAGCGTTGACTGGGGGGGGGCAAACGAGCAGTACTTC. Its translation: CSVDWGGANEQYF. V usage is TRBV29-1 and J usage is TRBJ2-7; maybe TRBD2 (7 bases). This CDR3 has 13 residues. The germline gives CDR1 SQVTM, CDR2 ANQGSEA. Trimming cost V 3 bases and J 5 bases, with 14 bases left between them.

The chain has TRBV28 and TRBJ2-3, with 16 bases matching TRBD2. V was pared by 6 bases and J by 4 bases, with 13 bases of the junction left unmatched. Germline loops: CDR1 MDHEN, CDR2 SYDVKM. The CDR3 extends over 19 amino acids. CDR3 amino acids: CASSLPGLAGGPPPDTQYF. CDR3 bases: TGTGCCAGCAGCCTACCGGGACTAGCGGGAGGGCCCCCGCCAGATACGCAGTATTTT.

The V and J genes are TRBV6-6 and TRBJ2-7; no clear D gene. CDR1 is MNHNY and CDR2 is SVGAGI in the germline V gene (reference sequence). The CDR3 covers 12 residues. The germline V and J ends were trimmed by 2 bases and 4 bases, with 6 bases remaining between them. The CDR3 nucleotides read TGTGCCAGCAGTTACGCCCGGTACGAGCAGTACTTC. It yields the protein CASSYARYEQYF.

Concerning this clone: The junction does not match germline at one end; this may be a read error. The chain's CDR3 is CASSPGTGAPREF. In DNA form, the CDR3 reads TGTGCCAGCAGTCCCGGGACAGGGGCCCCACGGGAATTC. The chain has TRBV5-6 and TRBJ2-7, with TRBD1 matching 10 bases. The CDR3 is 13 residues long. Germline loops: CDR1 SGHDT, CDR2 YYEEEE.